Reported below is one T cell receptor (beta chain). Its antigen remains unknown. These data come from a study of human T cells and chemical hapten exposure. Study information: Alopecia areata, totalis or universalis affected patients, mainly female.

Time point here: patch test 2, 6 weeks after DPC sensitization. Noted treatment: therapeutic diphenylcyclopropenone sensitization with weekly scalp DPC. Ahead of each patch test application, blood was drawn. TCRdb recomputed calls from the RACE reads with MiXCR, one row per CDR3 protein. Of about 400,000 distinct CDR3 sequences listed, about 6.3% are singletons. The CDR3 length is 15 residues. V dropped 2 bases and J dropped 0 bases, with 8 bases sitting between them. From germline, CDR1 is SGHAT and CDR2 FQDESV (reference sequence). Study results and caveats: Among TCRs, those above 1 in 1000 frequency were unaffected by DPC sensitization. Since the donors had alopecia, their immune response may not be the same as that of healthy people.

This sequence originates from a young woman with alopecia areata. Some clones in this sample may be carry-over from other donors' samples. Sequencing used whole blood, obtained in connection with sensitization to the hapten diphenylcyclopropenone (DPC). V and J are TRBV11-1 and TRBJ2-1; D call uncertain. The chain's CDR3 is CASSLRHSSYNEQFF. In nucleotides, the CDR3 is TGTGCCAGCAGCTTAAGGCACAGCTCCTACAATGAGCAGTTCTTC.